These T cell receptor beta chains were read from a single sample in a study of T cell responses to AZD1222 COVID-19 vaccine. Only in-frame clones appear in the TCRdb table, and some are missing; sequencing was by immunoSEQ multiplex PCR. The sample includes 100,000 to 120,000 clones, 87% of them seen just once. The sample consisted of peripheral blood, taken on day 0 of AZD1222 vaccination. These receptors all stem from an adult in good health. Both conserved end residues are part of each CDR3. D genes are given only for firm matches. Clone size is stated in some rows and not others, as once, few, many or a class when expanded.

d_gene | len | j_gene | abundance | v_gene | CDR3aa | CDR3nt
. | 13 | TRBJ1-4 | . | TRBV29-1 | CSVAAGDISKLFF | TGCAGCGTGGCTGCGGGGGACATCTCAAAACTGTTTTTT
. | 15 | TRBJ1-6 | . | TRBV27 | CASSLGGRAGSPLHF | TGTGCCAGCAGTTTAGGGGGCAGGGCGGGCTCACCCCTCCACTTT
. | 13 | TRBJ1-6 | . | TRBV28 | CASTGTNNSPLHF | TGTGCCAGCACCGGGACTAACAATTCACCCCTCCACTTT
. | 12 | TRBJ2-7 | . | TRBV5-4 | CASSDPVGVRYF | TGTGCCAGCAGCGACCCGGTGGGGGTGCGGTACTTC
TRBD1 | 14 | TRBJ1-2 | . | TRBV29-1 | CSVRPRGQNYGYTF | TGCAGCGTCAGACCCCGGGGACAGAACTATGGCTACACCTTC
TRBD1 | 15 | TRBJ1-5 | . | TRBV10-3 | CAISDRGGSNQPQHF | TGTGCCATCAGCGACAGGGGAGGTAGCAATCAGCCCCAGCATTTT
TRBD1 | 16 | TRBJ2-3 | once | TRBV19 | CASSIGNRGRRDTQYF | TGTGCCAGTAGTATAGGGAACAGGGGGCGAAGAGATACGCAGTATTTT
TRBD1 | 15 | TRBJ2-1 | . | TRBV3-1/TRBV3-2 | CASSQEWDRYNEQFF | TGTGCCAGCAGCCAAGAGTGGGACAGGTACAATGAGCAGTTCTTC
. | 13 | TRBJ1-2 | . | TRBV7-9 | CASSLGGSDGYTF | TGTGCCAGCAGCTTAGGGGGAAGCGATGGCTACACCTTC
TRBD1 | 16 | TRBJ2-3 | few | TRBV7-8 | CASSLRGRIGTDTQYF | TGTGCCAGCAGCTTAAGGGGGCGTATAGGCACAGATACGCAGTATTTT
. | 15 | TRBJ1-3 | . | TRBV5-4 | CASSPKQGSGNTIYF | TGTGCCAGCAGCCCTAAACAGGGATCTGGAAACACCATATATTTT
TRBD1 | 14 | TRBJ2-2 | . | TRBV19 | CASGQGRNTGELFF | TGTGCCAGTGGACAGGGGCGGAACACCGGGGAGCTGTTTTTT
TRBD1 | 13 | TRBJ1-4 | . | TRBV19 | CASRDRGEEKLFF | TGTGCCAGTAGGGACAGGGGTGAGGAAAAACTGTTTTTT
. | 13 | TRBJ2-2 | . | TRBV12-5 | CASGIRIGGELFF | TGTGCTAGTGGAATCCGGATCGGCGGGGAGCTGTTTTTT
. | 15 | TRBJ2-7 | . | TRBV7-2 | CASSSRYSPPHEQYF | TGTGCCAGCAGCTCAAGGTACTCTCCGCCTCACGAGCAGTACTTC
. | 17 | TRBJ1-5 | . | TRBV19 | CASSIRHRDISNQPQHF | TGTGCCAGTAGTATCCGACACCGGGACATAAGCAATCAGCCCCAGCATTTT
TRBD1 | 15 | TRBJ1-3 | . | TRBV9 | CASSPETGVGNTIYF | TGTGCCAGCAGCCCCGAGACAGGGGTTGGAAACACCATATATTTT
. | 13 | TRBJ1-1 | . | TRBV9 | CASSVGVGTEAFF | TGTGCCAGCAGCGTAGGTGTGGGGACAGAAGCTTTCTTT
. | 16 | TRBJ1-1 | . | TRBV5-1 | CASSLGTGGMNTEAFF | TGCGCCAGCAGCTTGGGGACCGGTGGGATGAACACTGAAGCTTTCTTT
. | 13 | TRBJ1-6 | . | TRBV7-2 | CASRGTGVSPLHF | TGTGCCAGTAGAGGGACGGGAGTATCCCCCCTCCACTTT
. | 14 | TRBJ2-3 | . | TRBV11-3 | CASSLDRVADTQYF | TGTGCCAGCAGCTTAGACAGGGTCGCAGATACGCAGTATTTT
. | 14 | TRBJ2-5 | . | TRBV28 | CASRAGTGQETQYF | TGTGCCAGCAGAGCCGGGACGGGGCAAGAGACCCAGTACTTC